The next 5 T cell receptor beta chains were all read from a single sample in a study of patients and donors after allogeneic stem cell transplantation. TCRdb passed the RT-PCR reads through MiXCR, listing each CDR3 protein once. The sample has approximately 200,000 distinct CDR3 sequences, around 40% seen once. The sequencing input was blood, either unsorted or a sorted T cell fraction (not recorded which). These receptors came from a human donor who was either an allogeneic HSCT recipient or a stem cell or donor lymphocyte infusion donor (not recorded which). It is not recorded whose cells these are; they may come from a transplant donor.

This clonotype was counted only a few times. The chain is built from TRBV7-8 and TRBJ2-4; D unresolved. Germline CDR1 reads SGHVS; CDR2 reads FQNEAQ. This CDR3 is built from 16 residues. The V gene lost 1 base and the J gene lost 0 bases, with 10 bases spanning the gap. CDR3 sequence (DNA): TGTGCCAGCAGCTTAGTCAGTCGGCTAGCCAAAAACATTCAGTACTTC. It translates to CASSLVSRLAKNIQYF. Using reference TRBV7-8 and TRBJ2-4 for the parts outside the CDR3, the full variable domain is GAGVSQSPRYKVAKRGQDVALRCDPISGHVSLFWYQQALGQGPEFLTYFQNEAQLDKSGLPSDRFFAERPEGSVSTLKIQRTQQEDSAVYLCASSLVSRLAKNIQYFGAGTRLSVL.

This clonotype was detected a few times. The V and J genes are TRBV12-3 or TRBV12-4 and TRBJ1-5, with no clear D. The CDR3 is made up of 13 amino acids. The V and J ends lost 1 base and 5 bases respectively, with 6 bases between them. The CDR3 spells CASSLDGDQPQHF. In DNA, the CDR3 is TGTGCCAGCAGTTTAGACGGAGATCAGCCCCAGCATTTT.

J is TRBJ1-4 and V is TRBV2; tentatively, D is TRBD1 (6 bases). Germline values: CDR1 SNHLY, CDR2 FYNNEI. V lost 7 bases and J lost 2, with 11 bases in between. The CDR3 consists of 14 residues. In DNA, the CDR3 is TGTGCCAGCACTGGGGGGCGGACTAATGAAAAACTGTTTTTT. This gives the protein CASTGGRTNEKLFF.

This rearrangement joins TRBV7-8 to TRBJ1-1; no reliable D call. Germline V CDR1 and CDR2: SGHVS, FQNEAQ. CDR3 length: 14 amino acids. Trimming took 1 base from V and 1 from J, leaving 7 bases between them. This CDR3 reads CASSLVPQNTEAFF. The CDR3 DNA reads as TGTGCCAGCAGCTTAGTTCCCCAGAACACTGAAGCTTTCTTT.

This clonotype was observed a few times. J is TRBJ1-4 and V is TRBV5-1, with D hard to call. Deletions cut 4 bases from V and 8 bases from J, with 6 bases between. CDR3 size: 11 residues. Germline lookup yields CDR1 SGHRS and CDR2 YFSETQ. CDR3 in amino acids: CASSMDEKLFF. CDR3 in DNA: TGCGCCAGCAGCATGGACGAAAAACTGTTTTTT.